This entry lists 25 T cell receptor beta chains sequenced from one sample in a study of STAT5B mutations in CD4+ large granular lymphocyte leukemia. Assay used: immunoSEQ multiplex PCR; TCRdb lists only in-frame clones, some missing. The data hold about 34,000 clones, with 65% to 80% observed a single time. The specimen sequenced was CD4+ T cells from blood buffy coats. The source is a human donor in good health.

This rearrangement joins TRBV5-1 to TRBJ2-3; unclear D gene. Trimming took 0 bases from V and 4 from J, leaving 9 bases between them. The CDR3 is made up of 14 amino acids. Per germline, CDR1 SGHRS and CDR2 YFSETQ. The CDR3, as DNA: TGCGCCAGCAGCTTGGAGCTAATATCAGATACGCAGTATTTT. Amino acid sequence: CASSLELISDTQYF.

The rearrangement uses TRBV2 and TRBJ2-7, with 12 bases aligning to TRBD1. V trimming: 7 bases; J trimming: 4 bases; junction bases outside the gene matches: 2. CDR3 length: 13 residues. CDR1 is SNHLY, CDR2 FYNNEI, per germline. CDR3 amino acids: CASTGQGAYEQYF. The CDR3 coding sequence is TGTGCCAGCACGGGACAGGGGGCGTACGAGCAGTACTTC. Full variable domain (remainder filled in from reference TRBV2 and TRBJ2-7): EPEVTQTPSHQVTQMGQEVILRCVPISNHLYFYWYRQILGQKVEFLVSFYNNEISEKSEIFDDQFSVERPDGSNFTLKIRSTKLEDSAMYFCASTGQGAYEQYFGPGTRLTVT.

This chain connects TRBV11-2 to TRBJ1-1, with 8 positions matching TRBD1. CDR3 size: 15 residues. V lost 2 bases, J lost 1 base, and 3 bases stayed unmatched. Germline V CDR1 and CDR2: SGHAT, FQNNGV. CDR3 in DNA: TGTGCCAGCAGCTTACACAGGGGGACGAACACTGAAGCTTTCTTT. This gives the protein CASSLHRGTNTEAFF.

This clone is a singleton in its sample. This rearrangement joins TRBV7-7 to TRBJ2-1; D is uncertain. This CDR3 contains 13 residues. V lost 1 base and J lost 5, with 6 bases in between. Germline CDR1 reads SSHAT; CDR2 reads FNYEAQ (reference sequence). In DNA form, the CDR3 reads TGTGCCAGCAGCTTAGGCCCAGACAATGAGCAGTTCTTC. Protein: CASSLGPDNEQFF. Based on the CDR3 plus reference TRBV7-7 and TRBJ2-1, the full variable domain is GAGVSQSPRYKVTKRGQDVTLRCDPISSHATLYWYQQALGQGPEFLTYFNYEAQPDKSGLPSDRFSAERPEGSISTLTIQRTEQRDSAMYRCASSLGPDNEQFFGPGTRLTVL.

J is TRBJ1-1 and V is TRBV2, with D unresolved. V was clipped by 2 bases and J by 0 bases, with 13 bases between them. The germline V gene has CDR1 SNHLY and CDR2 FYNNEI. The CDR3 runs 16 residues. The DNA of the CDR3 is TGTGCCAGCAGTGAAATAGGCGGCGGATTGAACACTGAAGCTTTCTTT. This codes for CASSEIGGGLNTEAFF.

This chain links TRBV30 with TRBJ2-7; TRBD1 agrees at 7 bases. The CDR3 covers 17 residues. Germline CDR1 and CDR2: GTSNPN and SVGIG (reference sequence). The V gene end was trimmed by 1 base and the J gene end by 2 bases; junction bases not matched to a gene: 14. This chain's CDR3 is CAWSGRQGEMVAYEQYF. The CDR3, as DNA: TGTGCCTGGAGTGGGCGACAGGGAGAGATGGTTGCCTACGAGCAGTACTTC. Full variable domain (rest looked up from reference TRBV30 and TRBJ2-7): SQTIHQWPATLVQPVGSPLSLECTVEGTSNPNLYWYRQAAGRGLQLLFYSVGIGQISSEVPQNLSASRPQDRQFILSSKKLLLSDSGFYLCAWSGRQGEMVAYEQYFGPGTRLTVT.

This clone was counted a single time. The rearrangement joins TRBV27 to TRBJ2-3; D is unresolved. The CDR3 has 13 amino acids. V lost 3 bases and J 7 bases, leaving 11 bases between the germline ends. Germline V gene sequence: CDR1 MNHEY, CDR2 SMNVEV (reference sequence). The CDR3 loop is CASSFDPFNTQYF. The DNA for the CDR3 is TGTGCCAGCAGTTTTGATCCTTTTAATACGCAGTATTTT.

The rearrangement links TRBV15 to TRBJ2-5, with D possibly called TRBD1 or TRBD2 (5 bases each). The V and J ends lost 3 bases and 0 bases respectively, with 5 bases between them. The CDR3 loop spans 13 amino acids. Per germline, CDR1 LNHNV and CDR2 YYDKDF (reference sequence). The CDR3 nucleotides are TGTGCCACCAGCAGGGGGGACCAAGAGACCCAGTACTTC. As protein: CATSRGDQETQYF.

The CDR3 DNA sequence: TGTGCCAGCAGCTCAGACAGGCCCCCCGAGACCCAGTACTTC. It encodes CASSSDRPPETQYF. The chain combines TRBV11-2 with TRBJ2-5; TRBD1 might be the D (6 bases). The germline V and J ends were trimmed by 4 bases and 5 bases, with 14 bases remaining between them. This CDR3 is built from 14 residues. Germline lookup yields CDR1 SGHAT and CDR2 FQNNGV. The full variable domain, rest sourced from reference TRBV11-2 and TRBJ2-5, is EAGVAQSPRYKIIEKRQSVAFWCNPISGHATLYWYQQILGQGPKLLIQFQNNGVVDDSQLPKDRFSAERLKGVDSTLKIQPAKLEDSAVYLCASSSDRPPETQYFGPGTRLLVL.

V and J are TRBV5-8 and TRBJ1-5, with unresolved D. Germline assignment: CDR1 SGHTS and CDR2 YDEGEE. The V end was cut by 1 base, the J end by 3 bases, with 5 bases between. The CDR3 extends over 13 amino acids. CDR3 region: CASSLNTNQPQHF. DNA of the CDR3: TGTGCCAGCAGCTTGAATACCAATCAGCCCCAGCATTTT. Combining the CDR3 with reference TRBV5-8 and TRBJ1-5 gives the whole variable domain EAGVTQSPTHLIKTRGQQATLRCSPISGHTSVYWYQQALGLGLQFLLWYDEGEERNRGNFPPRFSGRQFPNYSSELNVNALELEDSALYLCASSLNTNQPQHFGDGTRLSIL.

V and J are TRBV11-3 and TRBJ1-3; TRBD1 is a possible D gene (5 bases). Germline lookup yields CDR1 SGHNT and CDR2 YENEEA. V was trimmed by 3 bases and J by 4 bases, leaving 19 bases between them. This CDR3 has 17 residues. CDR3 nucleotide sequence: TGTGCCAGCAGCTTGCCAATAATCACGTGGGACGGAAACACCATATATTTT. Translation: CASSLPIITWDGNTIYF.

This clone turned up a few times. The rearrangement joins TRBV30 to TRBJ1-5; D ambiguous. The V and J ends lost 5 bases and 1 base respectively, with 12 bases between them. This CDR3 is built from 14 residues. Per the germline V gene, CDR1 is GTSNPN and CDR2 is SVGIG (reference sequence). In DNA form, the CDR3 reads TGTGCCTGGTCATTGGGCCAGAGCAATCAGCCCCAGCATTTT. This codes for CAWSLGQSNQPQHF.

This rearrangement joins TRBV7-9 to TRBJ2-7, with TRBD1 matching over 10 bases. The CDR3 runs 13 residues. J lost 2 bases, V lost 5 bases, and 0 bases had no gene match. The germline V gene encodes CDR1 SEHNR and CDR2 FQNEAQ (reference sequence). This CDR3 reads CASSDRGPYEQYF. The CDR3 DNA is TGTGCCAGCAGCGACAGGGGGCCCTACGAGCAGTACTTC.

The CDR3 is CASRVGTEAFF. CDR3 nucleotides: TGCGCCAGCAGGGTGGGCACTGAAGCTTTCTTT. The V and J genes are TRBV5-1 and TRBJ1-1; D call uncertain. The germline V gene has CDR1 SGHRS and CDR2 YFSETQ. V was pared by 5 bases and J by 4 bases, with 6 bases between. The CDR3 is made up of 11 amino acids.

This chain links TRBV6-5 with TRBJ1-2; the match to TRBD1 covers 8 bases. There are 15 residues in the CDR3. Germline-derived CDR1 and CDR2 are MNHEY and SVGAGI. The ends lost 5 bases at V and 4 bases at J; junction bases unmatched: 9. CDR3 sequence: CASSPLSDRVYGYTF. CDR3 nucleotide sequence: TGTGCCAGCAGTCCTTTATCGGACAGGGTCTATGGCTACACCTTC.

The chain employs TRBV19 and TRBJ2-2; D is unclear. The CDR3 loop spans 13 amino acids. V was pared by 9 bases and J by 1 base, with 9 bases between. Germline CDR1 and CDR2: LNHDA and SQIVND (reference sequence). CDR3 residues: CASPDGNTGELFF. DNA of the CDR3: TGTGCCAGCCCCGACGGGAACACCGGGGAGCTGTTTTTT.

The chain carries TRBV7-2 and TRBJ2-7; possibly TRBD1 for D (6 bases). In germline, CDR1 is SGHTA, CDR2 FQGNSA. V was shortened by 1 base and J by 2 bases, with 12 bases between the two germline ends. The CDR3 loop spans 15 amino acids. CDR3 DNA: TGTGCCAGCAGCTTAGTAGGTGGACAGCCCTACGAGCAGTACTTC. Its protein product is CASSLVGGQPYEQYF.

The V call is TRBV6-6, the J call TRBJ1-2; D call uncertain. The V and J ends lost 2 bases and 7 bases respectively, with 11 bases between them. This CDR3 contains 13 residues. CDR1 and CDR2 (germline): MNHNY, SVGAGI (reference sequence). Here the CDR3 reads CASSYAILGGYTF. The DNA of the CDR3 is TGTGCCAGCAGTTACGCCATTCTCGGTGGCTACACCTTC.

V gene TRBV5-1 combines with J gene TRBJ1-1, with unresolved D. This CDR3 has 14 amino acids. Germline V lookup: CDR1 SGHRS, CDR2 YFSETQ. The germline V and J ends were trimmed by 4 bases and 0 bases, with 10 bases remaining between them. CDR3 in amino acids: CASSVEAVNTEAFF. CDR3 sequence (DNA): TGCGCCAGCAGCGTAGAAGCAGTGAACACTGAAGCTTTCTTT.

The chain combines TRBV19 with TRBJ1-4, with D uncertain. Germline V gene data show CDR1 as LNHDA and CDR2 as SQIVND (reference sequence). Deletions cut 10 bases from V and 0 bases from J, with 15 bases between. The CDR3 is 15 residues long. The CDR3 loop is CATRRGIATNEKLFF. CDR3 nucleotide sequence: TGTGCCACCCGGAGAGGAATAGCAACTAATGAAAAACTGTTTTTT.

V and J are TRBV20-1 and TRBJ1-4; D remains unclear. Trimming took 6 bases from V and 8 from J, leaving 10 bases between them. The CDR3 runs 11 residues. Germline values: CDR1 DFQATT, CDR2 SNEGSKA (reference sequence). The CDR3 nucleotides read TGCAGTGCGACCCGGTCGGAAAAACTGTTTTTT. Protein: CSATRSEKLFF.

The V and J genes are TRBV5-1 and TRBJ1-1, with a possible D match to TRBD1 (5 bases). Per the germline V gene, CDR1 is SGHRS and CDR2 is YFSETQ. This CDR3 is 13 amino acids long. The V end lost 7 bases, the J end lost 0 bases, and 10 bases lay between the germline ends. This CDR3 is CASLQDVNTEAFF. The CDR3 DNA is TGCGCCAGCCTACAGGATGTGAACACTGAAGCTTTCTTT.

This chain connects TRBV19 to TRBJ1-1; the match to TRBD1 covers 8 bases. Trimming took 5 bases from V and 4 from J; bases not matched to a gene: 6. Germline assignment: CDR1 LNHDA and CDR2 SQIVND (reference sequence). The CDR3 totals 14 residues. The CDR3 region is CASSVPTGATEAFF. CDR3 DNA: TGTGCCAGTAGTGTCCCGACAGGGGCCACTGAAGCTTTCTTT.

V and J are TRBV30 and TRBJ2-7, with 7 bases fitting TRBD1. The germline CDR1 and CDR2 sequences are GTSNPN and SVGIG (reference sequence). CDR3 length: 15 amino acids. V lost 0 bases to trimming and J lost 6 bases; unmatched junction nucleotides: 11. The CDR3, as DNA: TGTGCCTGGAGTGTCCTTCCGGGACAGACAGGCGAGCAGTACTTC. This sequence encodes CAWSVLPGQTGEQYF. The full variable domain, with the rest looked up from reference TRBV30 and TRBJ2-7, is SQTIHQWPATLVQPVGSPLSLECTVEGTSNPNLYWYRQAAGRGLQLLFYSVGIGQISSEVPQNLSASRPQDRQFILSSKKLLLSDSGFYLCAWSVLPGQTGEQYFGPGTRLTVT.

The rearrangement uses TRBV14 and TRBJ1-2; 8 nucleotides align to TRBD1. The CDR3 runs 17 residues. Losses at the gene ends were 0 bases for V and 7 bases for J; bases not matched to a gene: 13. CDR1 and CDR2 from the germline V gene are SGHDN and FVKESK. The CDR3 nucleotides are TGTGCCAGCAGCCAAGATTTCCGGTTCAGGGGGCGTGTTGGCTACACCTTC. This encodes CASSQDFRFRGRVGYTF.